This is a list of T cell receptor beta chains from one sample in a study of T-cell reconstitution after alpha-beta-depleted transplantation in children. One entry per CDR3 protein, called by TCRdb with MiXCR from the PCR reads. The data contain fewer than 1 million distinct CDR3 sequences, 15% to 20% of them singletons. Sequences were derived from PBMCs, mostly from graft donor cells, sampled 360 days after TCRalphabeta/CD19-depleted stem cell transplant. The receptors were gathered from a male patient aged 5 to 17 who had a stem cell transplant for acute lymphoblastic leukemia, so the T cells may come from the graft donor. Each CDR3 is given with its conserved first and last residue. D genes are given only for firm matches. The listing skips clone size in some rows; elsewhere it reads once, few, many or a size class.

J | D | size | V | length | CDR3 | DNA
TRBJ1-4 | NA | many | TRBV12-3/TRBV12-4 | 15 | CASSSGMEANEKLFF | TGTGCCAGCAGTTCTGGGATGGAAGCGAATGAAAAACTGTTTTTT
TRBJ2-2 | NA | few | TRBV5-1 | 16 | CASSLVTGHNTGELFF | TGCGCCAGCAGCTTGGTAACGGGACACAACACCGGGGAGCTGTTTTTT
TRBJ2-7 | NA | once | TRBV28 | 14 | CASSFSLGRYEQYF | TGTGCCAGCAGTTTCTCCCTAGGCAGGTACGAGCAGTACTTC
TRBJ2-1 | NA | many | TRBV29-1 | 11 | CSAGLYNEQFF | TGCAGTGCTGGCCTATACAATGAGCAGTTCTTC
TRBJ2-1 | NA | NA | TRBV6-5 | 15 | CASSFTLAGNNEQFF | TGTGCCAGCAGTTTTACTCTGGCAGGGAACAATGAGCAGTTCTTC
TRBJ2-1 | NA | NA | TRBV11-2 | 13 | CASSTGTLNEQFF | TGTGCCAGCAGCACCGGGACCCTCAATGAGCAGTTCTTC
TRBJ1-5 | NA | NA | TRBV29-1 | 15 | CSVRTRGGSNQPQHF | TGCAGCGTTCGGACAAGGGGAGGGAGCAATCAGCCCCAGCATTTT
TRBJ2-1 | TRBD2 | NA | TRBV3-1 | 15 | CASSPGTSTYNEQFF | TGTGCCAGCAGCCCGGGGACTAGCACCTACAATGAGCAGTTCTTC
TRBJ1-4 | NA | few | TRBV29-1 | 14 | CSVGSGVTNEKLFF | TGCAGCGTTGGCTCCGGGGTAACTAATGAAAAACTGTTTTTT
TRBJ2-2 | NA | many | TRBV4-1 | 16 | CASSPGRGGPPGELFF | TGCGCCAGCAGCCCCGGACGAGGCGGGCCACCCGGGGAGCTGTTTTTT
TRBJ2-7 | TRBD2 | few | TRBV5-6 | 14 | CASSLDRGSDEQYF | TGTGCCAGCAGCTTGGATCGCGGGAGCGACGAGCAGTACTTC
TRBJ1-4 | TRBD1 | NA | TRBV5-1 | 15 | CASSAGQGRGEKLFF | TGCGCCAGCAGCGCCGGACAGGGCAGGGGTGAAAAACTGTTTTTT
TRBJ2-3 | NA | NA | TRBV5-1 | 12 | CASRTVTDTQYF | TGCGCCAGCCGGACTGTCACAGATACGCAGTATTTT
TRBJ2-5 | NA | few | TRBV25-1 | 14 | CASSELDSQETQYF | TGTGCCAGCAGTGAATTGGACAGCCAAGAGACCCAGTACTTC
TRBJ2-7 | TRBD2 | few | TRBV7-8 | 16 | CASSLSSGPSSYEQYF | TGTGCCAGCAGCTTGTCTAGCGGGCCTAGCTCCTACGAGCAGTACTTC
TRBJ1-6 | TRBD1 | NA | TRBV12-3/TRBV12-4 | 16 | CASSLDSDRGGSPLHF | TGTGCCAGCAGTTTGGACTCGGACAGGGGAGGTTCACCCCTCCACTTT
TRBJ2-3 | NA | NA | TRBV5-1 | 15 | CASSLGLLHTDTQYF | TGCGCCAGCAGCTTGGGACTGCTTCACACAGATACGCAGTATTTT
TRBJ2-7 | TRBD1 | few | TRBV20-1 | 16 | CSARGPKGAAPFEQYF | TGCAGTGCTAGGGGCCCTAAGGGGGCGGCCCCCTTCGAGCAGTACTTC
TRBJ2-2 | TRBD2 | NA | TRBV12-3/TRBV12-4 | 19 | CASSFRTSGRAKSTGELFF | TGTGCCAGCAGTTTTCGGACTAGCGGGAGGGCAAAGTCCACCGGGGAGCTGTTTTTT
TRBJ2-3 | TRBD2 | NA | TRBV28 | 17 | CASSFWGRAPNRDTQYF | TGTGCCAGCAGTTTCTGGGGGAGGGCCCCAAATAGAGATACGCAGTATTTT
TRBJ2-7 | TRBD2 | few | TRBV20-1 | 15 | CSARKLREWRDEQYF | TGCAGTGCTAGAAAACTGCGGGAGTGGAGGGACGAGCAGTACTTC
TRBJ2-1 | TRBD2 | few | TRBV12-3/TRBV12-4 | 14 | CASIWGGSYNEQFF | TGTGCCAGCATTTGGGGGGGGTCCTACAATGAGCAGTTCTTC
TRBJ2-2 | TRBD1 | few | TRBV12-3/TRBV12-4 | 15 | CASSLDRGQAGELFF | TGTGCCAGCAGTTTAGACAGGGGTCAGGCCGGGGAGCTGTTTTTT
TRBJ2-2 | NA | NA | TRBV27 | 13 | CASSSRGTGELFF | TGTGCCAGCAGTAGCCGCGGCACCGGGGAGCTGTTTTTT
TRBJ1-4 | NA | NA | TRBV7-9 | 14 | CASSLGDNAEKLFF | TGTGCCAGCAGCTTAGGTGACAACGCCGAAAAACTGTTTTTT
TRBJ2-2 | TRBD2 | many | TRBV7-9 | 16 | CASSHRPSGNTGELFF | TGTGCCAGCAGCCATCGGCCTAGCGGGAACACCGGGGAGCTGTTTTTT
TRBJ1-6 | NA | NA | TRBV27 | 16 | CASRDQGYWGNSPLHF | TGTGCCAGCAGAGATCAAGGGTACTGGGGGAATTCACCCCTCCACTTT
TRBJ2-4 | TRBD1 | few | TRBV5-1 | 20 | CASSMPTTGETILAKNIQYF | TGCGCCAGCAGCATGCCCACGACAGGGGAGACAATTCTAGCCAAAAACATTCAGTACTTC
TRBJ2-7 | NA | NA | TRBV9 | 15 | CASSVAGPGGGEQYF | TGTGCCAGCAGCGTGGCAGGGCCCGGAGGAGGCGAGCAGTACTTC
TRBJ2-7 | NA | NA | TRBV29-1 | 16 | CSVELADRTAAYEQYF | TGCAGCGTTGAGCTCGCTGACAGGACCGCAGCCTACGAGCAGTACTTC
TRBJ2-2 | NA | few | TRBV29-1 | 13 | CSAEGHNTGELFF | TGCAGCGCTGAGGGACACAACACCGGGGAGCTGTTTTTT
TRBJ2-7 | NA | NA | TRBV4-1 | 15 | CASSSEGLILDEQYF | TGCGCCAGCAGCTCGGAGGGGTTGATTTTGGACGAGCAGTACTTC
TRBJ2-1 | NA | few | TRBV27 | 15 | CASSPGVFTYNEQFF | TGTGCCAGCAGTCCGGGGGTATTTACCTACAATGAGCAGTTCTTC